A selection of T cell receptor beta chains follows, all from one sample in a study of blood T cell repertoires in COVID-19. Method: immunoSEQ multiplex PCR; TCRdb's copy keeps in-frame clones and lacks some. This sample has about 150,000 clones, with 70% to 80% found just once. Sequenced: peripheral blood. The receptor set was obtained from a woman between 70 and 85 years old with COVID-19, enrolled during active disease. Both conserved end residues are part of each CDR3.

cdr3_aa j_call v_call
CASSFRTGGPYEQYF TRBJ2-7 TRBV27
CASSEAPDRVVGNTIYF TRBJ1-3 TRBV2
CASSITDTQYF TRBJ2-3 TRBV5-1
CASTPRTGVNQPQHF TRBJ1-5 TRBV19
CASSLVVSVYEQYF TRBJ2-7 TRBV7-2
CASSLAASGGLREQYF TRBJ2-7 TRBV7-2
CASSLAGGMNTGELFF TRBJ2-2 TRBV5-1
CASSDGGGYEQYF TRBJ2-7 TRBV6-5
CASSLRQGDGYTF TRBJ1-2 TRBV5-6
CASSMEAHFSYNSPLHF TRBJ1-6 TRBV27
CATQVTDYALNTEAFF TRBJ1-1 TRBV19
CASSSPIPGTGDEKLFF TRBJ1-4 TRBV18
CSVGNQARNTEAFF TRBJ1-1 TRBV29-1
CATSDPLAGGYNEQFF TRBJ2-1 TRBV24-1
CASSHSGTGGTEAFF TRBJ1-1 TRBV4-1
CASSLGASGGTDTQYF TRBJ2-3 TRBV5-1
CASSQDLATNEKLFF TRBJ1-4 TRBV4-3
CASSEGAAGNTIYF TRBJ1-3 TRBV6-2/TRBV6-3
CASRQRLAGDTEAFF TRBJ1-1 TRBV5-5
CASSRQGADSYEQYF TRBJ2-7 TRBV6-5
CASGHPKDRQAFF TRBJ1-1 TRBV7-8
CASTGDSANTEAFF TRBJ1-1 TRBV2
CASSLVGGDNSPLHF TRBJ1-6 TRBV6-6
CASSQAGGGNEQFF TRBJ2-1 TRBV3-1/TRBV3-2
CASSFNGQLGYTF TRBJ1-2 TRBV5-1
CASSQGVTDTQYF TRBJ2-3 TRBV4-1